What follows are 21 T cell receptor beta chains derived from one specimen sequenced in a study of T cell responses to AZD1222 COVID-19 vaccine. Sequencing was performed with immunoSEQ multiplex PCR; in TCRdb, only in-frame clones are kept and a portion is missing. The sample lists approximately 260,000 clones, about 92% occurring once. This material consisted of peripheral blood, taken on day 0 of AZD1222 vaccination. These TCRs come from an adult in good health.

The rearrangement joins TRBV28 to TRBJ2-7; D ambiguous. The CDR3 is 13 residues long. V lost 6 bases, J lost 4 bases, and 13 bases lay in between. CDR1 and CDR2 from the germline V gene are MDHEN and SYDVKM. Here the CDR3 DNA reads TGTGCCAGCAGGCCTACCCTAGGATACGAGCAGTACTTC. Its translation: CASRPTLGYEQYF.

As DNA, the CDR3 is TGTGCCAGCTCACCCCCCGGGACAGGGGGCGCCGGGGGAAAACTGTTTTTT. This codes for CASSPPGTGGAGGKLFF. The chain carries TRBV9 and TRBJ1-4, with TRBD1 matching over 12 bases. The CDR3 is 17 residues long. V lost 7 bases, J lost 10 bases, and 17 bases stayed unmatched. CDR1 is SGDLS, CDR2 YYNGEE, per germline. The full variable domain, its missing parts supplied by reference TRBV9 and TRBJ1-4, is DSGVTQTPKHLITATGQRVTLRCSPRSGDLSVYWYQQSLDQGLQFLIQYYNGEERAKGNILERFSAQQFPDLHSELNLSSLELGDSALYFCASSPPGTGGAGGKLFFGSGTQLSVL.

V is TRBV16 and J is TRBJ2-5; D is perhaps TRBD1 (6 bases). This CDR3 contains 19 residues. The germline V gene has CDR1 KGHSY and CDR2 FQNENV. Trimming shortened V by 3 bases and J by 1 base, and 24 bases separated the two germline ends. The CDR3 bases are TGTGCCAGCAGCCAGCCTGACAGGCTCAGTGAACGGGGCCAAGAGACCCAGTACTTC. It encodes CASSQPDRLSERGQETQYF.

This chain uses TRBV7-9 with TRBJ1-4; the match to TRBD1 covers 9 bases. CDR3 size: 14 residues. V shed 4 bases and J 10 bases; nucleotides not matched to a gene: 7. The germline CDR1 and CDR2 sequences are SEHNR and FQNEAQ (reference sequence). The CDR3 DNA reads TGTGCCAGCAGCTACCCGGGACAGGGTGGAAAACTGTTTTTT. Translation: CASSYPGQGGKLFF.

V is TRBV11-3 and J is TRBJ2-3; TRBD1 might be the D (6 bases). Looked up from germline, CDR1 is SGHNT and CDR2 is YENEEA. Trimming stripped 5 bases from V and 3 bases from J, with 15 bases between. The CDR3 contains 15 residues. CDR3 protein: CASSRMGADTDTQYF. In DNA, the CDR3 is TGTGCCAGCAGCCGAATGGGGGCCGATACAGATACGCAGTATTTT.

V is TRBV4-1 and J is TRBJ2-7; 8 nucleotides align to TRBD2. CDR3 length equals 16 residues. From germline, CDR1 is MGHRA and CDR2 YSYEKL. The V gene end was trimmed by 1 base and the J gene end by 3 bases; junction bases not matched to a gene: 8. The chain's CDR3 is CASSQVAGTRGYEQYF. CDR3 DNA sequence: TGCGCCAGCAGCCAAGTTGCGGGGACTAGGGGCTACGAGCAGTACTTC.

The chain is built from TRBV5-1 and TRBJ1-1, with D perhaps TRBD1 (5 bases). This CDR3 comprises 15 residues. Looked up from germline, CDR1 is SGHRS and CDR2 is YFSETQ. V was pared by 4 bases and J by 4 bases, with 17 bases between. The DNA of the CDR3 is TGCGCCAGCAGCCCTATGCCGGGGGAGGCCACTGAAGCTTTCTTT. Amino acid sequence: CASSPMPGEATEAFF.

V and J are TRBV2 and TRBJ2-1; 10 bases line up with TRBD1. Germline V gene lookup returns CDR1 SNHLY and CDR2 FYNNEI. V shed 6 bases, J shed 2 bases, and the junction held 7 bases outside the gene matches. The length of the CDR3 is 16 residues. CDR3 bases: TGTGCCAGCAGGGGTGCCGGGACAGGGGCCTACAATGAGCAGTTCTTC. The encoded protein is CASRGAGTGAYNEQFF.

The J gene is TRBJ2-2, the V gene TRBV4-2; 10 bases are a match to TRBD2. The CDR3 extends over 18 amino acids. Germline V gene sequence: CDR1 LGHNA, CDR2 YNFKEQ. After removal of 5 bases from V and 7 bases from J, the junction contained 16 bases not matched to a gene. The CDR3 sequence is CASSRATLAGVGSGELFF. In DNA form, the CDR3 reads TGTGCCAGCAGCAGGGCGACTCTAGCGGGAGTCGGCAGCGGGGAGCTGTTTTTT.

In this sample, this clone turned up once. V and J are TRBV9 and TRBJ2-1; TRBD1 is a possible D gene (6 bases). Looked up from germline, CDR1 is SGDLS and CDR2 is YYNGEE. CDR3 length: 14 residues. Trimming pared 8 bases from V and 0 bases from J, leaving 12 bases between. CDR3 amino acids: CASRQVSSYNEQFF. The CDR3 DNA reads TGTGCCAGTAGACAGGTCAGCTCCTACAATGAGCAGTTCTTC.

The rearrangement joins TRBV7-9 to TRBJ2-7; D unresolved. The V and J ends lost 5 bases and 1 base respectively, with 15 bases between them. This CDR3 has 15 amino acids. The germline CDR1 and CDR2 sequences are SEHNR and FQNEAQ (reference sequence). The CDR3 region has the DNA TGTGCCAGCAGCCCAGCTCAGCACCTATCCTACGAGCAGTACTTC. Its translation is CASSPAQHLSYEQYF. The variable domain in full, completed from reference TRBV7-9 and TRBJ2-7, reads DTGVSQNPRHKITKRGQNVTFRCDPISEHNRLYWYRQTLGQGPEFLTYFQNEAQLEKSRLLSDRFSAERPKGSFSTLEIQRTEQGDSAMYLCASSPAQHLSYEQYFGPGTRLTVT.

The chain links TRBV18 to TRBJ2-3, with D perhaps matching TRBD2 (7 bases). Germline V CDR1 and CDR2: KGHSH, LQKENI. V was shortened by 4 bases and J by 1 base, with 15 bases between the two germline ends. The CDR3 has 16 residues. The DNA of the CDR3 is TGTGCCAGCTCACAACGGGGCGGGGGCCGCACAGATACGCAGTATTTT. Translating it yields CASSQRGGGRTDTQYF.

This clone showed up just once. This chain uses TRBV7-9 with TRBJ1-2; D remains ambiguous. V lost 2 bases and J lost 7, with 11 bases in between. The germline V gene encodes CDR1 SEHNR and CDR2 FQNEAQ (reference sequence). This CDR3 region has 13 residues. DNA for the CDR3: TGTGCCAGCAGCTTATCCGGGGATGGTGGCTACACCTTC. Translating it yields CASSLSGDGGYTF.

Here the CDR3 reads CASSPTSASYNEQFF. DNA of the CDR3: TGTGCCAGCAGCCCCACTAGCGCCTCCTACAATGAGCAGTTCTTC. The J gene is TRBJ2-1, the V gene TRBV7-6, with 7 bases fitting TRBD2. CDR1 and CDR2 from the germline V gene are SGHVS and FNYEAQ. CDR3 length equals 15 residues. After removal of 5 bases from V and 0 bases from J, the junction contained 4 bases not matched to a gene.

The V call is TRBV29-1, the J call TRBJ1-2; 7 nucleotides agree with TRBD1. The CDR3 is 13 residues long. Per the germline V gene, CDR1 is SQVTM and CDR2 is ANQGSEA. Germline trimming cut 6 bases from V and 4 bases from J; bases unmatched to any gene: 8. The DNA for the CDR3 is TGCAGCGTGGGTACAGGGGAGGGCTATGGCTACACCTTC. Translating gives CSVGTGEGYGYTF.

V usage is TRBV2 and J usage is TRBJ1-3, with D hard to call. Trimming pared 6 bases from V and 0 bases from J, leaving 9 bases between. CDR3 size: 14 residues. Germline V gene sequence: CDR1 SNHLY, CDR2 FYNNEI. The CDR3 region is CASSSFSSGNTIYF. The CDR3 nucleotides read TGTGCCAGCAGCTCGTTCAGCTCTGGAAACACCATATATTTT.

This chain links TRBV6-2 or TRBV6-3 with TRBJ1-3; D remains ambiguous. This CDR3 has 16 residues. Trimming left V 2 bases short and J 0 bases short, with 11 bases between. From germline, CDR1 is MNHEY and CDR2 SVGEGT. The CDR3, as DNA: TGTGCCAGCAGTTACCTGGACGCCTCCTCTGGAAACACCATATATTTT. Translating it yields CASSYLDASSGNTIYF.

This CDR3 reads CASSQLAGDGDTQYF. CDR3 DNA sequence: TGTGCCAGCAGCCAACTAGCGGGAGATGGCGATACGCAGTATTTT. The chain couples TRBV3-1 (or the pseudogene TRBV3-2) to TRBJ2-3; 10 positions match TRBD2. V dropped 2 bases and J dropped 6; count of bases not matched to a gene: 5. Germline V gene data show CDR1 as LGHDT and CDR2 as YNNKEL (reference sequence). CDR3 length: 15 residues.

The chain employs TRBV5-5 and TRBJ1-4; D remains ambiguous. The CDR3 loop spans 15 amino acids. Germline V gives CDR1 SGHKS, CDR2 YYEKEE (reference sequence). Trimming cost V 4 bases and J 8 bases, with 18 bases left between them. This CDR3 is CASSDRTASGEKLFF. CDR3 sequence (DNA): TGTGCCAGCAGCGACCGTACTGCCTCCGGCGAAAAACTGTTTTTT.

The gene calls are TRBV12-3 or TRBV12-4 and TRBJ1-2; the D gene is possibly TRBD1 (5 bases). CDR3 length: 13 residues. Trimming took 3 bases from V and 5 from J, leaving 10 bases between them. CDR3 region: CASSFSGTYGYTF. The CDR3 region has the DNA TGTGCCAGCAGTTTTAGTGGGACGTATGGCTACACCTTC.

As DNA, the CDR3 is TGTGCCATCCCTCGGGACAGCGAAAAACTGTTTTTT. This gives the protein CAIPRDSEKLFF. This chain joins TRBV28 and TRBJ1-4, with 7 bases fitting TRBD1. J gave up 8 bases and V 10 bases, and 7 bases lay outside the gene matches. Germline loops: CDR1 MDHEN, CDR2 SYDVKM. The CDR3 length is 12 residues.